This T cell receptor (beta chain) was recovered during a study of T cell responses to AZD1222 COVID-19 vaccine. Trimming took 6 bases from V and 9 from J; bases not matched to a gene: 7. The CDR3 consists of 13 residues. Clones were read by immunoSEQ multiplex PCR, and TCRdb kept only the in-frame ones, dropping some. This table has around 120,000 clones, about 91% appearing once. Sequenced material: peripheral blood, taken on day 0 of AZD1222 vaccination. The rearrangement uses TRBV12-3 or TRBV12-4 and TRBJ1-5; 8 bases line up with TRBD1. The clonotype originates from an adult in good health. The CDR3: CASSPQGARPQHF. In nucleotides, the CDR3 is TGTGCCAGCAGCCCGCAGGGGGCCAGGCCCCAGCATTTT.